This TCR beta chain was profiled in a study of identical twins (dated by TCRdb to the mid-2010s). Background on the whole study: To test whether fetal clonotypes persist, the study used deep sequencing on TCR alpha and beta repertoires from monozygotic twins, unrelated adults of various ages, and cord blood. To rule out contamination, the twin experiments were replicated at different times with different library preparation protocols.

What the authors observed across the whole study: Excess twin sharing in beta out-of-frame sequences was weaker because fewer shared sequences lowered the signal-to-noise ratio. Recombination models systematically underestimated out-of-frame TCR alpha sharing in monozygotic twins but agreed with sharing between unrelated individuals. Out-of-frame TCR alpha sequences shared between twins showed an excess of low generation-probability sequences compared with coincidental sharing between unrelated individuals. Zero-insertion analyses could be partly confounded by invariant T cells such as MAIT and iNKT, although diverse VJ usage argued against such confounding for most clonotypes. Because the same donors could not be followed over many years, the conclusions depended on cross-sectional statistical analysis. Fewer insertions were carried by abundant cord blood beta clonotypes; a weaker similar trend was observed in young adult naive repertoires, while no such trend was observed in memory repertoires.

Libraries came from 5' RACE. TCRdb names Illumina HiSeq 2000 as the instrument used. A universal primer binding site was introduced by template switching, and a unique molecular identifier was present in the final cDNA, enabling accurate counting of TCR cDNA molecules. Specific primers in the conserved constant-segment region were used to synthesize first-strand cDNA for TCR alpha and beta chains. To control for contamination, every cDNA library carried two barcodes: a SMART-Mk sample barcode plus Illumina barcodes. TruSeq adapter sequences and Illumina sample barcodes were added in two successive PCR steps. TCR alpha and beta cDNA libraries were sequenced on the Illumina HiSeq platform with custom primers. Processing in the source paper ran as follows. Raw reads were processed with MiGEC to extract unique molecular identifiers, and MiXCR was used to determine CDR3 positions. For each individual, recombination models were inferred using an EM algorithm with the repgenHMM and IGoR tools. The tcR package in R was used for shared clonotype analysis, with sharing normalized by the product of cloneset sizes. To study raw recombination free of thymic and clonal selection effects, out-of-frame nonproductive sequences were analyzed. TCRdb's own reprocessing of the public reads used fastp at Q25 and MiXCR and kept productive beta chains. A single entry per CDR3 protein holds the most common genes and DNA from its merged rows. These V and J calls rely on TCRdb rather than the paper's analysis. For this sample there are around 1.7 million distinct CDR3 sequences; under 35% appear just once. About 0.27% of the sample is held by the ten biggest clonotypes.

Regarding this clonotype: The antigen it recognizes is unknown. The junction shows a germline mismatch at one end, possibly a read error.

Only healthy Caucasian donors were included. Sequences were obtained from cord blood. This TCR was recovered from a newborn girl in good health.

The nucleotide sequence is TGTGCCGGCAGCGTCCCATACGAGCAGTACTTC. Translated, it gives CAGSVPYEQYF. The chain employs TRBV9 and TRBJ2-7; no D gene call is confident. Looking up the germline V gene yields CDR1 SGDLS and CDR2 YYNGEE. Taken from cysteine to phenylalanine, the CDR3 has 11 residues. The kept DNA is CDR3 alone, 33 bases in frame from the first base.